The 15 T cell receptor beta chains listed next were all sequenced from one sample in a study of blood T cell repertoires in COVID-19 (dated by TCRdb to about 2020). Library preparation was by the immunoSEQ multiplex PCR assay. TCRdb took over this immuneACCESS table, retaining in-frame rearrangements with V and J assigned. Such tables are incomplete; in checked studies, under half of the missing clones stem from an unresolved V gene, and the remainder is unexplained. The sample profile shows 310,000 or so clones; approximately 90% of them were found once. Together, the top ten hold roughly 2.3% of the sample. The sequencing input was peripheral blood. The receptor set was obtained from a woman aged 30 to 39 with COVID-19, enrolled during active disease.

The chain has TRBV24-1 and TRBJ1-3, with 7 bases matching TRBD1. Per the germline V gene, CDR1 is KGHDR and CDR2 is SFDVKD. The CDR3 consists of 18 residues. V was clipped by 4 bases and J by 0 bases; unmatched bases: 11. The CDR3 reads CATSEGTVVWSSGNTIYF. CDR3 DNA sequence: TGTGCCACCAGTGAAGGGACAGTAGTATGGAGCTCTGGAAACACCATATATTTT.

The chain is built from TRBV27 and TRBJ1-2, with TRBD1 matching over 8 bases. V lost 6 bases and J lost 3; bases outside the gene matches: 12. This CDR3 is built from 16 residues. Germline assignment: CDR1 MNHEY and CDR2 SMNVEV (reference sequence). The CDR3 region has the DNA TGTGCCAGCAGCTTGACCCCTTTGGACAGGGACTATGGCTACACCTTC. Translated, it gives CASSLTPLDRDYGYTF.

J is TRBJ1-2 and V is TRBV30; TRBD1 matches 8 bases. J lost 8 bases, V lost 2 bases, and 10 bases had no gene match. The germline CDR1 and CDR2 sequences are GTSNPN and SVGIG (reference sequence). There are 14 residues in the CDR3. CDR3 in DNA: TGTGCCTGGAGTAACCGGCAGGGGGCTCGAGGCTACACCTTC. It encodes CAWSNRQGARGYTF.

The chain couples TRBV28 to TRBJ2-5; D gene uncertain. CDR1 MDHEN and CDR2 SYDVKM come from the germline V gene. V was trimmed by 2 bases and J by 4 bases, leaving 8 bases between them. CDR3 length: 13 amino acids. The CDR3 sequence is CASSLLSPETQYF. CDR3 sequence (DNA): TGTGCCAGCAGTTTACTTAGCCCAGAGACCCAGTACTTC.

This chain uses TRBV7-9 with TRBJ1-3; D ambiguous. Trimming took off 5 bases at V and 0 bases at J, with 14 bases between the two ends. The germline V gene encodes CDR1 SEHNR and CDR2 FQNEAQ (reference sequence). CDR3 length: 16 amino acids. Here the CDR3 reads CASSPPGGYSGNTIYF. The CDR3 DNA sequence: TGTGCCAGCAGCCCCCCCGGCGGATACTCTGGAAACACCATATATTTT.

The chain uses TRBV4-1 and TRBJ2-3; no reliable D call. CDR3 length: 15 amino acids. Germline CDR1 MGHRA, CDR2 YSYEKL. Trimming took 1 base from V and 6 from J, leaving 14 bases between them. CDR3 protein: CASSQAGSSGDTQYF. CDR3 sequence (DNA): TGCGCCAGCAGCCAAGCGGGTTCCTCCGGGGATACGCAGTATTTT.

This clone has just a few counts. The chain joins TRBV30 to TRBJ2-1; 10 bases match TRBD1. With 0 bases clipped from V and 9 bases from J, the junction kept 8 bases outside the gene matches. This CDR3 spans 15 amino acids. Germline CDR1 GTSNPN, CDR2 SVGIG (reference sequence). The CDR3 is CAWSVRGTGVIEQFF. CDR3 in DNA: TGTGCCTGGAGTGTACGAGGGACAGGGGTTATTGAGCAGTTCTTC. Together with reference TRBV30 and TRBJ2-1, the CDR3 gives the full variable domain: SQTIHQWPATLVQPVGSPLSLECTVEGTSNPNLYWYRQAAGRGLQLLFYSVGIGQISSEVPQNLSASRPQDRQFILSSKKLLLSDSGFYLCAWSVRGTGVIEQFFGPGTRLTVL.

This rearrangement joins TRBV28 to TRBJ2-7; 9 nucleotides align to TRBD2. Germline CDR1 and CDR2: MDHEN and SYDVKM. Germline trimming cut 2 bases from V and 4 bases from J; bases unmatched to any gene: 6. The CDR3 runs to 15 residues. Written as DNA, the CDR3 is TGTGCCAGCAGTTTAGCGGGAGGGCTGAGTTACGAGCAGTACTTC. Its protein is CASSLAGGLSYEQYF.

The chain joins TRBV30 to TRBJ2-1, with D maybe TRBD1 (6 bases). Per the germline V gene, CDR1 is GTSNPN and CDR2 is SVGIG (reference sequence). This CDR3 has 12 residues. V lost 5 bases, J lost 6 bases, and 11 bases lay in between. The CDR3 here is CAWSDSSNEQFF. As DNA, the CDR3 is TGTGCCTGGTCGGACAGTTCCAATGAGCAGTTCTTC.

V is TRBV29-1 and J is TRBJ1-1; 10 nucleotides match TRBD1. Germline CDR1 SQVTM, CDR2 ANQGSEA. Germline trimming cut 0 bases from V and 4 bases from J; bases unmatched to any gene: 8. The CDR3 totals 16 residues. CDR3 sequence (DNA): TGCAGCGTTGAAGATCTATGGACAGGGGGTGTCACTGAAGCTTTCTTT. Protein: CSVEDLWTGGVTEAFF.

A few counts support this clone. The chain uses TRBV20-1 and TRBJ2-7, with 7 nucleotides matching TRBD2. The germline CDR1 and CDR2 sequences are DFQATT and SNEGSKA (reference sequence). Trimming removed 3 bases from V and 5 bases from J; junction bases left unmatched: 4. The CDR3 contains 12 residues. The CDR3 is CSASQGGHEQYF. DNA of the CDR3: TGCAGTGCTAGTCAGGGAGGGCACGAGCAGTACTTC.

The chain combines TRBV20-1 with TRBJ2-1; possible D gene TRBD2, 6 bases. Trimming removed 3 bases from V and 9 bases from J, with 21 bases in between. There are 15 residues in the CDR3. Germline V lookup: CDR1 DFQATT, CDR2 SNEGSKA (reference sequence). CDR3 DNA sequence: TGCAGTGCTAGTGGGTCCTCGGGAGTCGGAAGTGAGCAGTTCTTC. Translated, it gives CSASGSSGVGSEQFF.

The chain recombines TRBV30 with TRBJ1-2, with TRBD1 identical over 9 bases. This CDR3 region has 14 residues. The junction had 5 bases not matched to a gene; V was cut back by 2 bases and J by 4 bases. Germline lookup yields CDR1 GTSNPN and CDR2 SVGIG (reference sequence). CDR3 DNA sequence: TGTGCCTGGAGTCCCACACAGGGGGCCTATGGCTACACCTTC. This encodes CAWSPTQGAYGYTF.

The V and J genes are TRBV5-1 and TRBJ2-1; D gene ambiguous. Germline V gene sequence: CDR1 SGHRS, CDR2 YFSETQ. Trimming removed 7 bases at V and 0 bases at J, with 5 bases between. This CDR3 has 12 residues. Written as DNA, the CDR3 is TGCGCCAGCCGTAGCTCCTACAATGAGCAGTTCTTC. Its protein is CASRSSYNEQFF.

This chain joins TRBV10-3 and TRBJ1-2, with a tentative D call TRBD1 (6 bases). CDR3 length equals 16 residues. With 6 bases removed from V and 0 bases from J, the gap between germline ends came to 17 bases. Germline CDR1 is ENHRY and CDR2 is SYGVKD. CDR3 sequence: CAISSTGGAANYGYTF. The CDR3 DNA reads TGTGCCATCAGCAGTACCGGGGGGGCGGCTAACTATGGCTACACCTTC.